This TCR beta chain was retrieved from a study of long-term antiretroviral therapy in people with HIV. Samples were assayed with immunoSEQ v3.0 at survey level. Libraries were prepared by immunoSEQ multiplex PCR; TCRdb keeps only in-frame clonotypes and omits some of them. This table holds 25,000 to 30,000 clones, approximately 95% found once. The CDR3 runs 15 residues. CDR1 is SGHNT, CDR2 YENEEA, per germline. J gave up 1 base and V 5 bases, and 5 bases lay outside the gene matches. A remark on this clone: Its matching antigen is unknown.

The cryopreserved samples used held roughly 0.85-10 million PBMC prior to extraction of DNA. General observations from the study: HIV repertoire CDR3 lengths ranged less widely than those of controls. Information pertaining to ART adherence, viral resistance or therapeutic modifications was not obtained.

V usage is TRBV11-3 and J usage is TRBJ2-1; 7 nucleotides line up with TRBD1. The sequence was obtained from a man younger than 40 with HIV. This material consisted of unsorted PBMCs, taken 5.3 years after starting antiretroviral therapy. The CDR3 here is CASSLRQGSYNEQFF. DNA for the CDR3: TGTGCCAGCAGCCTTCGACAGGGTTCCTACAATGAGCAGTTCTTC. Full variable domain (rest looked up from reference TRBV11-3 and TRBJ2-1): EAGVVQSPRYKIIEKKQPVAFWCNPISGHNTLYWYLQNLGQGPELLIRYENEEAVDDSQLPKDRFSAERLKGVDSTLKIQPAELGDSAVYLCASSLRQGSYNEQFFGPGTRLTVL.